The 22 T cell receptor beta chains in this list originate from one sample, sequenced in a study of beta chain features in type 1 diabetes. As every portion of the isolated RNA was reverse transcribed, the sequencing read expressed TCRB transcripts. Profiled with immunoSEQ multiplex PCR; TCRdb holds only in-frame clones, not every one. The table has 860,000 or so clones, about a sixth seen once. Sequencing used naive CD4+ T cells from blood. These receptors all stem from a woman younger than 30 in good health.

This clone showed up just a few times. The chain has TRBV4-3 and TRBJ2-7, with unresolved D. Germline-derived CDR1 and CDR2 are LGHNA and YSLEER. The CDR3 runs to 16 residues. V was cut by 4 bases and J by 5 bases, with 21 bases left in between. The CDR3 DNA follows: TGCGCCAGCAGCCCCGCGCTGGGCCCCTTGATGGACGAGCAGTACTTC. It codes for CASSPALGPLMDEQYF.

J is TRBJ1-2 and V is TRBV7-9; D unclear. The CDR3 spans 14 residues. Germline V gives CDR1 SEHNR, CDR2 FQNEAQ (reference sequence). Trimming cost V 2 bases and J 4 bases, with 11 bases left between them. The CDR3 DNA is TGTGCCAGCAGCTTAATCCGGGGTGGCTATGGCTACACCTTC. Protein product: CASSLIRGGYGYTF.

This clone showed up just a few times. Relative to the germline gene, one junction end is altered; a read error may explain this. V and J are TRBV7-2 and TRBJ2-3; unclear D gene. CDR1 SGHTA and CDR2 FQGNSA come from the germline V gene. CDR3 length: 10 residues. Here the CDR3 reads CASSRGRLFF. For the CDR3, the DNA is TGTGCCAGCAGCCGTGGACGGCTCTTTTTT.

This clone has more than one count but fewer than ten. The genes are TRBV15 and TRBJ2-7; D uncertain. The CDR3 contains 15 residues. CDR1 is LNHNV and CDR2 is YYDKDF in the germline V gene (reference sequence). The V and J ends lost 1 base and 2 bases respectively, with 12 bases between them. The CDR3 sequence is CATSRGLGRTYEQYF. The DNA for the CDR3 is TGTGCCACCAGCAGAGGGCTTGGCAGAACCTACGAGCAGTACTTC.

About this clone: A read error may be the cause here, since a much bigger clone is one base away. CDR3 nucleotides: TGTGCCAGCAGTTTTAACACCGGGGAGCTGTTTTTT. It is translated as CASSFNTGELFF. This sequence joins TRBV6-6 and TRBJ2-2; the D is unclear. This CDR3 comprises 12 residues. CDR1 MNHNY and CDR2 SVGAGI come from the germline V gene (reference sequence). Trimming removed 4 bases from V and 2 bases from J, with 2 bases in between.

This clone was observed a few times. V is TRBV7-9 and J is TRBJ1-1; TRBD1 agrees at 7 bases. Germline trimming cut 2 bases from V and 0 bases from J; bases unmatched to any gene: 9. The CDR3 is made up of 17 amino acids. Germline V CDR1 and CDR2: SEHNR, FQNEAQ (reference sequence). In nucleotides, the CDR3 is TGTGCCAGCAGCTTACCCGGCCTACAGGGGATGAACACTGAAGCTTTCTTT. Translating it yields CASSLPGLQGMNTEAFF.

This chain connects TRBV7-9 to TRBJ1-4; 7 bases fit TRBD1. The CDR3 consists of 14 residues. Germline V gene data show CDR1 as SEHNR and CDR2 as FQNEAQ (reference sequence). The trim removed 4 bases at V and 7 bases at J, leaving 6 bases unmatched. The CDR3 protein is CASSSDRHSEKLFF. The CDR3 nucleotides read TGTGCCAGCAGCTCGGACAGGCACAGTGAAAAACTGTTTTTT.

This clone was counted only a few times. The CDR3 here is CASSPTKNEQYF. The CDR3 region has the DNA TGTGCCAGCAGCCCGACAAAGAACGAGCAGTACTTC. The chain couples TRBV7-8 to TRBJ2-7; no definite D call. The V gene lost 5 bases and the J gene lost 5 bases, with 10 bases spanning the gap. The CDR3 covers 12 residues. The germline V gene encodes CDR1 SGHVS and CDR2 FQNEAQ. The complete variable domain, with remaining parts taken from reference TRBV7-8 and TRBJ2-7, reads GAGVSQSPRYKVAKRGQDVALRCDPISGHVSLFWYQQALGQGPEFLTYFQNEAQLDKSGLPSDRFFAERPEGSVSTLKIQRTQQEDSAVYLCASSPTKNEQYFGPGTRLTVT.

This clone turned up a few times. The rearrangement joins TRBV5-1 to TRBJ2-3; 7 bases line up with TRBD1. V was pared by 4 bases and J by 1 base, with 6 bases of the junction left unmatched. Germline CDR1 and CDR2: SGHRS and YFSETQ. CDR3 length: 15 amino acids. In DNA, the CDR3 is TGCGCCAGCAGCGAAAAGGGGGCCGGCACAGATACGCAGTATTTT. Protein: CASSEKGAGTDTQYF.

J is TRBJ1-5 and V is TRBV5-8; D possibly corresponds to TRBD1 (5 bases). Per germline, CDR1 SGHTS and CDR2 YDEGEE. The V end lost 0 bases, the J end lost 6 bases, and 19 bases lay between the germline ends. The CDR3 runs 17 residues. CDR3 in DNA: TGTGCCAGCAGCTTGGCAGATGGGGCTCATGGGTTTCAGCCCCAGCATTTT. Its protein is CASSLADGAHGFQPQHF.

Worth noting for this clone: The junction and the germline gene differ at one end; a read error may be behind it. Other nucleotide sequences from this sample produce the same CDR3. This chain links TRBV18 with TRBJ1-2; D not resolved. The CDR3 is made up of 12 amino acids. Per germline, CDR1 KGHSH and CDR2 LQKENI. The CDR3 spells CASSPTEGGYTF. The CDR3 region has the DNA TGCGCCAGCTCACCAACAGAGGGTGGCTACACCTTC.

The chain's CDR3 is CASSYSNQDYEQYF. CDR3 bases: TGTGCCAGCAGTTACTCAAATCAAGACTACGAGCAGTACTTC. The chain recombines TRBV6-5 with TRBJ2-7, with D unresolved. The germline CDR1 and CDR2 sequences are MNHEY and SVGAGI. This CDR3 has 14 residues. V gave up 0 bases and J gave up 3 bases, with 9 bases separating them.

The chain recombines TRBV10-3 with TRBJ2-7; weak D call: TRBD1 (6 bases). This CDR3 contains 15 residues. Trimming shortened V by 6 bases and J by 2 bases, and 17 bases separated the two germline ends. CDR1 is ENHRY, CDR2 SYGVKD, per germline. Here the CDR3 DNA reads TGTGCCATCAGAGCGATCGGGACACAAGCCTACGAGCAGTACTTC. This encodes CAIRAIGTQAYEQYF.

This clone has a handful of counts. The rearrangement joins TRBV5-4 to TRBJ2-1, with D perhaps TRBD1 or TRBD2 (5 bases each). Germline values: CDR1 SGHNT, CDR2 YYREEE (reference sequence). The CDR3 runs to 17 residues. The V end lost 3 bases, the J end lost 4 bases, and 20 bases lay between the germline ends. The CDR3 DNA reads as TGTGCCAGCAGCTCAGCTCCTAGGGACGGCGGGTACAATGAGCAGTTCTTC. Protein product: CASSSAPRDGGYNEQFF.

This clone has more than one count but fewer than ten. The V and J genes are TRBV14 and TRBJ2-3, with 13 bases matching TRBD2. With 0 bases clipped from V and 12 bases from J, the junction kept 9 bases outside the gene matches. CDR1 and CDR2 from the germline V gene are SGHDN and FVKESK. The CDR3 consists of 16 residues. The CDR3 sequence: CASSQDHTSGRAYQYF. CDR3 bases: TGTGCCAGCAGCCAAGATCATACTAGCGGGAGGGCCTACCAGTATTTT.

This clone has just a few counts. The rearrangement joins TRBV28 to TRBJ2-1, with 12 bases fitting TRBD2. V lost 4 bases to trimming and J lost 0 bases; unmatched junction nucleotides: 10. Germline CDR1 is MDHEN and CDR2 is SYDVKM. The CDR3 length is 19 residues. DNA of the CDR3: TGTGCCAGCAGTTCACCGGGACTAGCGGGTTTTAGCTCCTACAATGAGCAGTTCTTC. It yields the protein CASSSPGLAGFSSYNEQFF.

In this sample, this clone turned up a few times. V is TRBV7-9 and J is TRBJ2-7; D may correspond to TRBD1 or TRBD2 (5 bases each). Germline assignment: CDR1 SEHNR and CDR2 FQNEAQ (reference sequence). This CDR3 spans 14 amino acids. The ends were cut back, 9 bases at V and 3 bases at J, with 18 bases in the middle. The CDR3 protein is CASLSGTLGYEQYF. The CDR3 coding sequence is TGTGCCAGTCTTTCAGGGACCTTGGGCTACGAGCAGTACTTC.

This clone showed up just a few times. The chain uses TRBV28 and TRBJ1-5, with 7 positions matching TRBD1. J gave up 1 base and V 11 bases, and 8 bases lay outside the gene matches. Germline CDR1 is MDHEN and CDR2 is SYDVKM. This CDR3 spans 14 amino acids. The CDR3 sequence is CAARSTGSNQPQHF. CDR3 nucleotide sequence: TGTGCCGCTCGCTCGACAGGGAGCAATCAGCCCCAGCATTTT.

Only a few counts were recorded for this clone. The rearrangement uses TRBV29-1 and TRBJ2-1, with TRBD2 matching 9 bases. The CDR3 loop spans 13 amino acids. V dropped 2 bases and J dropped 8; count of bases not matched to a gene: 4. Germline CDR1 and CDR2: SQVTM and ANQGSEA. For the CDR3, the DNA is TGCAGCGTTGAATTAGTAGCGGGAGATGAGCAGTTCTTC. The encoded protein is CSVELVAGDEQFF.

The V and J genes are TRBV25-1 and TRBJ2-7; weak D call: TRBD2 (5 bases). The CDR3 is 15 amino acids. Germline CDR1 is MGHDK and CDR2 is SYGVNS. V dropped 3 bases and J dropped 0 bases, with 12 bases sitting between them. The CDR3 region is CASSDGAGGSYEQYF. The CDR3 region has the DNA TGTGCCAGCAGTGATGGTGCGGGCGGCTCCTACGAGCAGTACTTC.

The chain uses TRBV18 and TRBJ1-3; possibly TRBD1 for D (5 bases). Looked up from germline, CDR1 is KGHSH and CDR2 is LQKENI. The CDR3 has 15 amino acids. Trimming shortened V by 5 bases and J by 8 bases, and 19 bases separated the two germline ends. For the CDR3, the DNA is TGTGCCAGCTCAGCAACGACAGTTGGAGGGCACACCATATATTTT. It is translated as CASSATTVGGHTIYF.

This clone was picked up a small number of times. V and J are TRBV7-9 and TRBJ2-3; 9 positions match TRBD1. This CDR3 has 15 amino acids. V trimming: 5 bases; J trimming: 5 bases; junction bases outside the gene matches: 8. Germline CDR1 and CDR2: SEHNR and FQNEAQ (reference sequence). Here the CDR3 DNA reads TGTGCCAGCAGCACCGACAGGGGGTCTGGAGATACGCAGTATTTT. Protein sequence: CASSTDRGSGDTQYF.